This TCR beta chain stems from a study of blood T cell repertoires in COVID-19. Across the study: Acute and convalescent COVID-19 specimens originated in the United States, Italy and Spain. PBMCs, B-cell-depleted T cells, or T cells were the source of the cDNA or gDNA that made up the material.

Per the authors' pipeline: From reference gene primer amplification, estimates of nucleated cell counts were derived. Profiling relied on immunoSEQ multiplex PCR, and the TCRdb table lists in-frame clones only, not all of them. The V and J calls and clone size were taken over from that table, and D and trimming were inferred from the DNA. This table holds 100,000 to 120,000 clones, around 74% found once. The CDR3 spans 17 residues. Germline V gene data show CDR1 as SGHVS and CDR2 as FNYEAQ. Trimming removed 1 base at V and 0 bases at J, with 15 bases between. The chain couples TRBV7-6 to TRBJ2-5; TRBD1 might be the D (5 bases). The specimen was peripheral blood. The clonotype comes from an older woman with acute or convalescent COVID-19. The CDR3 loop reads CASSLEVANRYQETQYF. The CDR3 region has the DNA TGTGCCAGCAGCTTAGAGGTTGCGAACAGGTACCAAGAGACCCAGTACTTC. Complete variable domain (other parts from reference TRBV7-6 and TRBJ2-5): GAGVSQSPRYKVTKRGQDVALRCDPISGHVSLYWYRQALGQGPEFLTYFNYEAQQDKSGLPNDRFSAERPEGSISTLTIQRTEQRDSAMYRCASSLEVANRYQETQYFGPGTRLLVL.